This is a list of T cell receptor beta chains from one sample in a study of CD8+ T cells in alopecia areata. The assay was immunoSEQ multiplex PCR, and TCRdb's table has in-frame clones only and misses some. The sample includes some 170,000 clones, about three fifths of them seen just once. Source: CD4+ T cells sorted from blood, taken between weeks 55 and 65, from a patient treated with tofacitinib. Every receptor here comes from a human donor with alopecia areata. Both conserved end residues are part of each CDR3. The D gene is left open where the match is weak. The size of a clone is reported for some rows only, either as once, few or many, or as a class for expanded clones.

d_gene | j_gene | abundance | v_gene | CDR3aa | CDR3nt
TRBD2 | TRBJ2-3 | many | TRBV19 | CASSIASGSSTDTQYF | TGTGCCAGTAGTATTGCCAGCGGGAGTAGCACAGATACGCAGTATTTT
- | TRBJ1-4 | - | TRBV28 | CASTRPGTSEKLFF | TGTGCCAGCACACGCCCAGGGACGAGTGAAAAACTGTTTTTT
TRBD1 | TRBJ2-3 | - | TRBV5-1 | CASREGDRATDTQYF | TGCGCCAGCAGAGAGGGGGACAGGGCCACAGATACGCAGTATTTT
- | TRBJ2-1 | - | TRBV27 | CASSLRGSNEQFF | TGTGCCAGCAGTTTACGCGGTTCCAATGAGCAGTTCTTC
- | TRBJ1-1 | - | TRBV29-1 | CSVGQLNTEAFF | TGCAGCGTTGGACAGCTGAACACTGAAGCTTTCTTT
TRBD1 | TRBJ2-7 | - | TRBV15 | CATSPDRGNYEQYF | TGTGCCACCAGCCCGGACAGGGGTAACTACGAGCAGTACTTC
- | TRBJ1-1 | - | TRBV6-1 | CASSGAGVNTEAFF | TGTGCCAGCAGTGGGGCAGGGGTGAACACTGAAGCTTTCTTT
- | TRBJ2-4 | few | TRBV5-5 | CASSQDSSKNIQYF | TGTGCCAGCAGCCAGGACAGTTCGAAAAACATTCAGTACTTC
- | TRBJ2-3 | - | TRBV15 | CATSRDTTDTQYF | TGTGCCACCAGCAGGGATACGACGGATACGCAGTATTTT
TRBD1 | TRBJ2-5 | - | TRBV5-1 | CASSQGQGETQYF | TGCGCCAGCAGCCAAGGACAGGGAGAGACCCAGTACTTC
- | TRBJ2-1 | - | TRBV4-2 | CASSQEGGTPYNEQFF | TGTGCCAGCAGCCAAGAAGGGGGGACACCCTACAATGAGCAGTTCTTC
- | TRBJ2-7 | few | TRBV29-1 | CSVVKGTTYEQYF | TGCAGCGTGGTGAAGGGGACAACCTACGAGCAGTACTTC
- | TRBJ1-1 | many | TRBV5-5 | CASSAQGNTEAFF | TGTGCCAGCAGCGCACAGGGAAATACTGAAGCTTTCTTT
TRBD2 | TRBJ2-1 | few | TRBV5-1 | CASSLGSGGSLSSYNEQFF | TGCGCCAGCAGCTTGGGTAGCGGGGGGTCCCTGAGCTCCTACAATGAGCAGTTCTTC
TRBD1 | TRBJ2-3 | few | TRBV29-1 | CSAHGTGGTDTQYF | TGCAGCGCACACGGGACAGGGGGCACAGATACGCAGTATTTT
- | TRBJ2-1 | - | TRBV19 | CASSRSGVRGNEQFF | TGTGCCAGTAGTAGGTCCGGGGTTAGAGGTAATGAGCAGTTCTTC
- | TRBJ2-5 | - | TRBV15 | CATSRRGHWGQETQYF | TGTGCCACCAGCAGAAGAGGACATTGGGGACAAGAGACCCAGTACTTC
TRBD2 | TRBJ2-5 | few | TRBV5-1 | CASSLPRRSGGNQETQYF | TGCGCCAGCAGCCTCCCTAGGCGCAGCGGGGGCAACCAAGAGACCCAGTACTTC
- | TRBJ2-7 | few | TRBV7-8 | CASSSGPLPVRQQYF | TGTGCCAGCAGCTCAGGACCTCTTCCCGTCCGACAGCAGTACTTC
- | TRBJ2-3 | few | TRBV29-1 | CSVTGLDTQYF | TGCAGCGTTACAGGGTTGGATACGCAGTATTTT
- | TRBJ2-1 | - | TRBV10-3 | CAIPAIWDNEQFF | TGTGCCATCCCAGCTATCTGGGACAATGAGCAGTTCTTC
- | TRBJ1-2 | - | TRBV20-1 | CSAPRDYGYTF | TGCAGTGCCCCTAGGGACTATGGCTACACCTTC
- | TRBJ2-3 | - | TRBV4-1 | CASSQGEWGFTDTQYF | TGCGCCAGCAGCCAGGGAGAGTGGGGGTTCACAGATACGCAGTATTTT
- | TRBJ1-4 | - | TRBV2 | CASSEEGDLAGAVNEKLFF | TGTGCCAGCAGTGAAGAGGGAGACTTGGCAGGGGCGGTTAATGAAAAACTGTTTTTT